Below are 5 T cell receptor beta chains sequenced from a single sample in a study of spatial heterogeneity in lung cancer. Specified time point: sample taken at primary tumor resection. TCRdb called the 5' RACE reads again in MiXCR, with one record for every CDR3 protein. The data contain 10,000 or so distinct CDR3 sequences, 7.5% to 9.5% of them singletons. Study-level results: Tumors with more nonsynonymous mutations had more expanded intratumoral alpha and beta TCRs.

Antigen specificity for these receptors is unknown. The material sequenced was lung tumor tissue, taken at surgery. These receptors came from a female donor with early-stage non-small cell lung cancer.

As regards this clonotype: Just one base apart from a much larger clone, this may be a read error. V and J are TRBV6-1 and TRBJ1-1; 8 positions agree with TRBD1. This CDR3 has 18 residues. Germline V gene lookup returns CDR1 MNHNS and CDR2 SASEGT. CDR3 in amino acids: CASSQRLTGATRSAEGFF. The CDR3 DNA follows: TGTGCCAGCAGCCAAAGGTTGACAGGGGCTACCCGCTCCGCTGAAGGTTTCTTT.

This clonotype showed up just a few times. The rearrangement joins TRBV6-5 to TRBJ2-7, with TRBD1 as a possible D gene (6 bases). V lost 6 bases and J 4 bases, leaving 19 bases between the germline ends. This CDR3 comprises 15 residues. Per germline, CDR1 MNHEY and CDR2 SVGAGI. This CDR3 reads CASRPTGTRGYEQYF. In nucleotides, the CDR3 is TGTGCCAGCAGGCCTACAGGGACGCGAGGATACGAGCAGTACTTC.

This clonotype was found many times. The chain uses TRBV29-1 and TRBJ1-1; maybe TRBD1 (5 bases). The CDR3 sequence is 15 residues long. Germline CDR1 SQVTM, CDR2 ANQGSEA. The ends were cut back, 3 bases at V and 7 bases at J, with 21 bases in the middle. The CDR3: CSVDPGKSRIDEAFF. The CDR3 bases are TGCAGCGTTGATCCAGGGAAGTCTCGAATCGATGAAGCTTTCTTT. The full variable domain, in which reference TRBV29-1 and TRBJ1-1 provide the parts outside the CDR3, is SAVISQKPSRDICQRGTSLTIQCQVDSQVTMMFWYRQQPGQSLTLIATANQGSEATYESGFVIDKFPISRPNLTFSTLTVSNMSPEDSSIYLCSVDPGKSRIDEAFFGQGTRLTVV.

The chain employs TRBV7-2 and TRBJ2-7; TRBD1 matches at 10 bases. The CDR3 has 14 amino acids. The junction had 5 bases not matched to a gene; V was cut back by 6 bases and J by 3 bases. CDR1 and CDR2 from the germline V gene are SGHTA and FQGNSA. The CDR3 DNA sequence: TGTGCCAGCAGTTTGGACAGGGGGAGCTACGAGCAGTACTTC. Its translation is CASSLDRGSYEQYF.

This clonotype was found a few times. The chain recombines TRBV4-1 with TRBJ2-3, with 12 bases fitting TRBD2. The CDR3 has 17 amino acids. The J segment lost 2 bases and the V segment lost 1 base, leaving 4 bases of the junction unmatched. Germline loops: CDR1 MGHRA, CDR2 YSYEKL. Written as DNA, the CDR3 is TGCGCCAGCAGCCAAGCGGCTAGCGGGGGGGCCACAGATACGCAGTATTTT. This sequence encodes CASSQAASGGATDTQYF.